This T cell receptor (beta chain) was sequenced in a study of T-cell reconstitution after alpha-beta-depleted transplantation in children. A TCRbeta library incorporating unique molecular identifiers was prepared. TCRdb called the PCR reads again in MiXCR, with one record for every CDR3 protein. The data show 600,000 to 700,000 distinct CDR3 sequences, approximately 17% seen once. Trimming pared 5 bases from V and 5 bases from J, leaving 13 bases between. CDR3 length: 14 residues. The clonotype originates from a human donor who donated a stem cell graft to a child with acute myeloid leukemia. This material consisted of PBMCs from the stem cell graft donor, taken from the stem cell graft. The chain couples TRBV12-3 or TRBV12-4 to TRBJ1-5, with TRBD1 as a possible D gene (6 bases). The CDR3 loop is CASSVQGTYQPQHF. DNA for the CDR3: TGTGCCAGCAGTGTTCAGGGGACCTATCAGCCCCAGCATTTT.